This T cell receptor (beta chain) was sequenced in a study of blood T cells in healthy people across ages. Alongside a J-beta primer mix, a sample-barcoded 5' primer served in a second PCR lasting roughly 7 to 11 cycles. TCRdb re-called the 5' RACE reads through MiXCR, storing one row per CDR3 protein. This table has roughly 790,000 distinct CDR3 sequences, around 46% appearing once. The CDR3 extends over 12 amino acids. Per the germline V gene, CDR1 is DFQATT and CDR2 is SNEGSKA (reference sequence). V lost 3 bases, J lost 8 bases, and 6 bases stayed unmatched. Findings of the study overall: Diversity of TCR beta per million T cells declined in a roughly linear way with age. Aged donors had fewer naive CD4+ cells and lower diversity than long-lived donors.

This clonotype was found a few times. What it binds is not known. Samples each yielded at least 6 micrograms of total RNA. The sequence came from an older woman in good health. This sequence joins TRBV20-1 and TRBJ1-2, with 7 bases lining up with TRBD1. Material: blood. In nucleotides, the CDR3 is TGCAGTGCTAGTAAGGGGGCGGCAGGCTACACCTTC. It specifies CSASKGAAGYTF.